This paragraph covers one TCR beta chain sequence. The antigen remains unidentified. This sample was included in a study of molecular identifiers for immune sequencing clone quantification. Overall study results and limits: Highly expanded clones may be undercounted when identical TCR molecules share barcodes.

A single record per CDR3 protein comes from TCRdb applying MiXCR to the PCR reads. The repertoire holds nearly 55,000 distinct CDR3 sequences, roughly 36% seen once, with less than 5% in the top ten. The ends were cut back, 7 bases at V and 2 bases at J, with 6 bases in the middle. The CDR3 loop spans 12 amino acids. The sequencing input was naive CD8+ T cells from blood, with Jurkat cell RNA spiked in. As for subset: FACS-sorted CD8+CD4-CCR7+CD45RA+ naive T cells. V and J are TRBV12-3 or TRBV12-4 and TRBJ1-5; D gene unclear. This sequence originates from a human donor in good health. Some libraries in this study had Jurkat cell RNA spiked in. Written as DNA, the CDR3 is TGTGCCAGCACGATGGGCAATCAGCCCCAGCATTTT. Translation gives CASTMGNQPQHF.